This T cell receptor (beta chain) was identified during a study of shared clonotypes between healthy human individuals. Background on the study: Three men and a couple of women, aged 18 to 49, were donors.

Study observations and caveats: Among the subsets, naive ones generally showed larger estimated richness than memory ones. Lower generation probabilities were found for non-shared clonotypes than for those shared by all four donors.

Notes on this clone: Its cognate antigen is unknown.

Data came from immunoSEQ multiplex PCR; TCRdb stores just in-frame clones and leaves some out. In the table there are over 850,000 clones, 75% to 80% of which are singletons. Within Nashville, Tennessee resided all donors, each a Caucasian adult. The CDR3 has 15 amino acids. Between the trimmed V and J ends, which lost 3 bases and 8 bases, there was a span of 19 bases. Germline CDR1 and CDR2: KGHSH and LQKENI. The sequencing sample was made of memory CD4+ T cells from PBMCs. The subset is: CD45RA-negative fraction. The TCR sequence derives from a man aged 18 to 29 in good health. Some clones in this sample may be carry-over from other donors' samples. The rearrangement uses TRBV18 and TRBJ1-2, with D tentatively TRBD1 (5 bases). The CDR3 sequence is CASSPSSGGEGGYTF. For the CDR3, the DNA is TGTGCCAGCTCACCCTCTTCGGGGGGGGAGGGCGGCTACACCTTC.